A selection of T cell receptor beta chains follows, all from one sample in a study of control samples from healthy donors and cancer patients. The table came from immunoSEQ multiplex PCR; TCRdb's copy has only in-frame clones and leaves some out. The profile shows tens of thousands of clones, around 84% of them singletons. The specimen was PBMCs. The origin of the receptors is a woman in her fifties or sixties with lung cancer. Both conserved end residues are part of each CDR3. Each record gives: CDR3 DNA, CDR3 protein, V gene, J gene, clone size, D gene. D genes are given only for firm matches. Where a row states a size, it is once, few, many or the class of an expanded clone; other rows omit it.

CDR3 DNA: TGCAGTGGACGACCCAAAAACATTCAGTACTTC
CDR3 protein: CSGRPKNIQYF
V gene: TRBV20-1
J gene: TRBJ2-4
clone size: -
D gene: -

CDR3 DNA: TGCACCAGCAGCCCAGTAGCGCACTCCTACAATGAGCAGTTCTTC
CDR3 protein: CTSSPVAHSYNEQFF
V gene: TRBV1
J gene: TRBJ2-1
clone size: -
D gene: -

CDR3 DNA: TGTGCCAGCAGCTTTAAAGAGACCCAGTACTTC
CDR3 protein: CASSFKETQYF
V gene: TRBV7-9
J gene: TRBJ2-5
clone size: -
D gene: -

CDR3 DNA: TGTGCCAGCAGCCAACACAGGGAGGTTGCTGAAGCTTTCTTT
CDR3 protein: CASSQHREVAEAFF
V gene: TRBV3-1/TRBV3-2
J gene: TRBJ1-1
clone size: -
D gene: -

CDR3 DNA: TGTGCCAGCAGCTTCGTAGCGGGGGGGCCGAGGGAGCAGTACTTC
CDR3 protein: CASSFVAGGPREQYF
V gene: TRBV7-2
J gene: TRBJ2-7
clone size: -
D gene: TRBD2

CDR3 DNA: TGTGCCAGCAAGGCAGACTGGGGGATCTCACCCCTCCACTTT
CDR3 protein: CASKADWGISPLHF
V gene: TRBV7-2
J gene: TRBJ1-6
clone size: -
D gene: -

CDR3 DNA: TGTGCCAGCAGTTTTGAACAGGGGTATGGCTACACCTTC
CDR3 protein: CASSFEQGYGYTF
V gene: TRBV28
J gene: TRBJ1-2
clone size: -
D gene: TRBD1

CDR3 DNA: TGTGCCACCAGTGACGCGTTCTCTGGAAACACCATATATTTT
CDR3 protein: CATSDAFSGNTIYF
V gene: TRBV24-1
J gene: TRBJ1-3
clone size: once
D gene: -

CDR3 DNA: TGTGCCAGCTCCGTCTGGGACGGTCGCTATGGCTACACCTTC
CDR3 protein: CASSVWDGRYGYTF
V gene: TRBV7-2
J gene: TRBJ1-2
clone size: -
D gene: -

CDR3 DNA: TGTGCCAGCAGTTTAAGACTAGCGGGGGTCTATGAGCAGTTCTTC
CDR3 protein: CASSLRLAGVYEQFF
V gene: TRBV27
J gene: TRBJ2-1
clone size: -
D gene: TRBD2

CDR3 DNA: TGTGCCAGCAGTCGGAAGGGGGGTTCCGGGGAGCTGTTTTTT
CDR3 protein: CASSRKGGSGELFF
V gene: TRBV6-2/TRBV6-3
J gene: TRBJ2-2
clone size: -
D gene: -

CDR3 DNA: TGTGCCAGCAGCCAAGAAGGGGGGGCGGGCACCGGGGAGCTGTTTTTT
CDR3 protein: CASSQEGGAGTGELFF
V gene: TRBV4-2
J gene: TRBJ2-2
clone size: -
D gene: -

CDR3 DNA: TGTGCCAGCAGTTCACAATTGACAGGGAACCTCTATGGCTACACCTTC
CDR3 protein: CASSSQLTGNLYGYTF
V gene: TRBV6-6
J gene: TRBJ1-2
clone size: -
D gene: TRBD1

CDR3 DNA: TGTGCCAGCAGCTTAGGGACAGGGGCATTTGGAAACACCATATATTTT
CDR3 protein: CASSLGTGAFGNTIYF
V gene: TRBV5-5
J gene: TRBJ1-3
clone size: few
D gene: TRBD1

CDR3 DNA: TGTGCCAGCAGCCCCCTGAGACTAGCGGGACGCTCCTACGAGCAGTACTTC
CDR3 protein: CASSPLRLAGRSYEQYF
V gene: TRBV3-1/TRBV3-2
J gene: TRBJ2-7
clone size: -
D gene: TRBD2